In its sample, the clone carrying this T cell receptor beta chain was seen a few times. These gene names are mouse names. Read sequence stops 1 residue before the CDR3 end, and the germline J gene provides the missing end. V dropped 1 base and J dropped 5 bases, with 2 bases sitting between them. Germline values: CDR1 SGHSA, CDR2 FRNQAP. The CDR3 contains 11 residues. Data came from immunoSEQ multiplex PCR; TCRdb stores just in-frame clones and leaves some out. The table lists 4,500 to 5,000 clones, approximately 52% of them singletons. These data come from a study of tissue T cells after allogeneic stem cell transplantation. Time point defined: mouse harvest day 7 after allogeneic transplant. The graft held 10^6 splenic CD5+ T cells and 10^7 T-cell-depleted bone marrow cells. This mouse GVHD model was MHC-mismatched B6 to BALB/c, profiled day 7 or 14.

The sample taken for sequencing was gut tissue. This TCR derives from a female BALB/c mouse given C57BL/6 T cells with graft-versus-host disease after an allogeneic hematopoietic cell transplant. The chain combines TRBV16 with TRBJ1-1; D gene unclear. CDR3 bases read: TGTGCAAGCAGCTTAGGGACAGAAGTCTTC. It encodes CASSLGTEVF. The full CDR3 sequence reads CASSLGTEVFF.